This entry concerns a single TCR beta chain. Its antigen is still unknown. This specimen belongs to a study of CD8+ T cells in alopecia areata. The wider study: In an open-label trial, patients got 5 to 10 mg tofacitinib twice daily.

Broader study findings: Sharing of TCRs across patients appeared less clear than in mice, possibly for HLA-related reasons. Scalp clonality and expanded CD8+ clones among the top 100 were significantly decreased by tofacitinib.

The CDR3 length is 13 residues. Trimming shortened V by 1 base and J by 10 bases, and 10 bases separated the two germline ends. Germline V CDR1 and CDR2: PRHDT, FYEKMQ (reference sequence). Following extraction, RNA underwent reverse transcription to cDNA, which served as the sequencing template. This table comes from immunoSEQ multiplex PCR, and its TCRdb copy is limited to in-frame clones, with some not included. The data contain around 140,000 clones, 86% of them seen just once; the ten biggest clones take up 13%. Treatment here: oral pan-JAK inhibitor, 5-10 mg twice daily. The source was CD8+ T cells sorted from blood, collected at week 4, from a patient treated with tofacitinib. The rearrangement joins TRBV13 to TRBJ2-2; D uncertain. The sequence was collected from a human donor with alopecia areata. Here the CDR3 reads CASSLALSEELFF. Written as DNA, the CDR3 is TGTGCCAGCAGCTTAGCCCTTTCTGAGGAGCTGTTTTTT.